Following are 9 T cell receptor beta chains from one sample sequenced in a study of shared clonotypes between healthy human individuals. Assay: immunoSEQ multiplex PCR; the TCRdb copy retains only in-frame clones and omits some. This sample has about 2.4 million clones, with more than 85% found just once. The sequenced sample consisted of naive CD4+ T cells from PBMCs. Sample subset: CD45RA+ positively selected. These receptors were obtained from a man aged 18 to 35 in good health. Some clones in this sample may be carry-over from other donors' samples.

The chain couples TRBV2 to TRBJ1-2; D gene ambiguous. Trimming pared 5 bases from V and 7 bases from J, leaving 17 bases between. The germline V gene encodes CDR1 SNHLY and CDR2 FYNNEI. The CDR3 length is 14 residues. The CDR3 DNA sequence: TGTGCCAGCAGTCCCGACAAGGGTGGAGCTGGCTACACCTTC. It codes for CASSPDKGGAGYTF.

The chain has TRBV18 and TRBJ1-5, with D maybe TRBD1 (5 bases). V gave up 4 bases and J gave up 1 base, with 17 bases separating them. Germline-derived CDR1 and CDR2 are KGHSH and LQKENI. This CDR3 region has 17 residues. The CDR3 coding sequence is TGTGCCAGCTCACTAAGGGGAGGGGTTGGAAGCAATCAGCCCCAGCATTTT. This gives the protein CASSLRGGVGSNQPQHF.

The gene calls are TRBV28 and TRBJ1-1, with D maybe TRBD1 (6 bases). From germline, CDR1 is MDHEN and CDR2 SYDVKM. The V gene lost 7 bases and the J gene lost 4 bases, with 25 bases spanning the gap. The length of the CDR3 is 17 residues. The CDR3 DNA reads TGTGCCAGCACTACTGACAGGCAGGCAACCCGGCGCACTGAAGCTTTCTTT. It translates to CASTTDRQATRRTEAFF.

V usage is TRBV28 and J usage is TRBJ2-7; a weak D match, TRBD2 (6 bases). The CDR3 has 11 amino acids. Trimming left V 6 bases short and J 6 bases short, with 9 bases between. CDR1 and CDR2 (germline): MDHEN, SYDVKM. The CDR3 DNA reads TGTGCCAGCAGGCGGGATCGCGAGCAGTACTTC. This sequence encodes CASRRDREQYF.

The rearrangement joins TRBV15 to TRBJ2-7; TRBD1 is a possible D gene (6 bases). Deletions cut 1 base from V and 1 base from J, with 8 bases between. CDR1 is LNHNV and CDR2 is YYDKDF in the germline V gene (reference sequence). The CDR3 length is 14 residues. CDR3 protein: CATSRAGTSYEQYF. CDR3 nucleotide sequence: TGTGCCACCAGCAGAGCGGGGACATCCTACGAGCAGTACTTC.

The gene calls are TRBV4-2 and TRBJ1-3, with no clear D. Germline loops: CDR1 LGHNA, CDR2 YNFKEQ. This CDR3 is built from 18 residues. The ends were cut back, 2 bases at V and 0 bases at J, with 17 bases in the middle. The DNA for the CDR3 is TGTGCCAGCAGCCAACCTCCGGGGAGTCCAAGCTCTGGAAACACCATATATTTT. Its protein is CASSQPPGSPSSGNTIYF.

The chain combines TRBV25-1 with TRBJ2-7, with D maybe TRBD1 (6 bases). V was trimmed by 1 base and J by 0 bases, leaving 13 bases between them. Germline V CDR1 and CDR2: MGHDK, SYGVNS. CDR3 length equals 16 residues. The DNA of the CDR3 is TGTGCCAGCAGTGAATCGGGGACACCCAGCTCCTACGAGCAGTACTTC. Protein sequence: CASSESGTPSSYEQYF.

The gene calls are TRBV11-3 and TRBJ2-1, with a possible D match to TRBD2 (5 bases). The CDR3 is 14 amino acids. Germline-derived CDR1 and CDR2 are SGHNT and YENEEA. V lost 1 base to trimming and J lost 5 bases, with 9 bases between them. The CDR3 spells CASSLGRLNNEQFF. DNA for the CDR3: TGTGCCAGCAGCTTAGGTCGACTAAACAATGAGCAGTTCTTC.

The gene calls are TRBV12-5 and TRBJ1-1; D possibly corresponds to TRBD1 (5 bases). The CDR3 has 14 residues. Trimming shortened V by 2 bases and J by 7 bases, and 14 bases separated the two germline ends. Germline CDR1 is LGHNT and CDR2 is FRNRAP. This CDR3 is CASGLSGGSGEAFF. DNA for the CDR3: TGTGCTAGTGGTTTGTCGGGGGGTTCGGGTGAAGCTTTCTTT.